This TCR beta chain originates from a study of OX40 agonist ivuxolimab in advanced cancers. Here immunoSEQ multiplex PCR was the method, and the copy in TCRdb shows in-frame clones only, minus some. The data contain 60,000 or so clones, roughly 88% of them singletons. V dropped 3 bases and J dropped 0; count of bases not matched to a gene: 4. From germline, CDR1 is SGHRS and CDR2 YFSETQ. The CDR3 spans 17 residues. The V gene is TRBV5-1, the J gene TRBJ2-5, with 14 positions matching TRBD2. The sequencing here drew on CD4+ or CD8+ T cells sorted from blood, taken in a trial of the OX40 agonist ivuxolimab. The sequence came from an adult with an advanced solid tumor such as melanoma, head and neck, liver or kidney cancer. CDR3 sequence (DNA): TGCGCCAGCAGCTCCGGGACTAGCGGGGGCAACCAAGAGACCCAGTACTTC. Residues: CASSSGTSGGNQETQYF. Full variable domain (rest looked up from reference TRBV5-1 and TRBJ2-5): KAGVTQTPRYLIKTRGQQVTLSCSPISGHRSVSWYQQTPGQGLQFLFEYFSETQRNKGNFPGRFSGRQFSNSRSEMNVSTLELGDSALYLCASSSGTSGGNQETQYFGPGTRLLVL.